This T cell receptor (beta chain) appears in the sequencing data of a study of T cell responses to AZD1222 COVID-19 vaccine. Findings and limits, study-wide: Unmutated regions of variants are reportedly targeted by nearly half of spike-specific TCRs. White British people made up most donors, females outnumbered males, and clonal diversity was possibly underestimated. Repertoire sampling occurred only after the peak T cell response. Two doses of AZD1222 preceded a rise in Spike-specific TCR breadth and depth.

On this clone: Antigen: not known.

The repertoire was sequenced with immunoSEQ multiplex PCR; TCRdb's copy has only in-frame clones and lacks some. The sample holds around 100,000 clones, around nine tenths seen once. The CDR3 has 14 amino acids. The V segment lost 2 bases and the J segment 10 bases; nucleotides outside the gene matches: 5. CDR1 is MNHEY, CDR2 SVGEGT, per germline. The chain has TRBV6-2 or TRBV6-3 and TRBJ1-6, with 7 bases aligning to TRBD1. The receptor's source is an adult in good health. Sequenced here: peripheral blood, sampled on day 0 of AZD1222 vaccination. The CDR3 nucleotides are TGTGCCAGCAGTTACCAGGGGGTTAGGTCACCCCTCCACTTT. Amino acids: CASSYQGVRSPLHF.